The entry below describes one TCR beta chain. This entry belongs to a study of blood T cell repertoires in COVID-19. Across the study: COVID-19 samples collected from the United States, Italy and Spain covered acute and convalescent phases. PBMCs, B-cell-depleted T cells, or T cells provided the cDNA or gDNA that made up the material.

Original handling: Quantification of nucleated cells was approximated via reference gene primer amplification. Assay: immunoSEQ multiplex PCR; the TCRdb copy retains only in-frame clones and omits some. V, J and clone size derive from that table, while D and trimming were established from the DNA sequence. The table includes more than 65,000 clones, approximately 78% detected once. The CDR3 contains 17 residues. CDR1 and CDR2 from the germline V gene are LNHDA and SQIVND (reference sequence). V gave up 4 bases and J gave up 0 bases, with 17 bases separating them. What was sequenced was peripheral blood. The TCR originated in an elderly woman with acute or convalescent COVID-19. The gene calls are TRBV19 and TRBJ2-3, with D unresolved. CDR3 sequence: CASSKQKITTSTDTQYF. The CDR3 DNA reads as TGTGCCAGTAGTAAACAGAAAATTACAACTAGCACAGATACGCAGTATTTT.